This T cell receptor (beta chain) was identified in a study of T cell changes during pregnancy in multiple sclerosis. The germline CDR1 and CDR2 sequences are LNHNV and YYDKDF (reference sequence). This CDR3 spans 12 amino acids. Trimming removed 5 bases from V and 8 bases from J, with 9 bases in between. The protocol was immunoSEQ multiplex PCR, while the TCRdb copy is restricted to in-frame clones and leaves out a portion. The repertoire holds 50,000 or so clones, with about 90% as singletons. The starting material was CD8+ T cells from peripheral blood mononuclear cells, obtained after pregnancy. The clonotype was recovered from a female donor with multiple sclerosis, enrolled in a pregnancy study. The chain carries TRBV15 and TRBJ1-4; possible D gene TRBD1, 5 bases. The CDR3 DNA is TGTGCCACCAGCGGGGCCAGGGAAAAACTGTTTTTT. Its translation: CATSGAREKLFF.